This T cell receptor (beta chain) was sequenced for a study of blood T cell repertoires in COVID-19. Study-wide background: Samples taken during acute and convalescent COVID-19 were collected in the United States, Italy and Spain. In each case, the material was cDNA or gDNA derived from T cells, B-cell-depleted T cells, or PBMCs.

Per germline, CDR1 LNHDA and CDR2 SQIVND (reference sequence). The CDR3 covers 16 residues. With 3 bases removed from V and 0 bases from J, the gap between germline ends came to 9 bases. Original processing methods: How many nucleated cells were present was estimated from reference gene primer amplification. The protocol was immunoSEQ multiplex PCR, while the TCRdb copy is restricted to in-frame clones and leaves out a portion. D and trimming were read from the DNA, whereas the V and J calls and clone size are those reported in that table. The sample records roughly 200,000 clones, roughly nine tenths being singletons.

The chain couples TRBV19 to TRBJ2-6; D is undetermined. The sample comprised peripheral blood. This TCR was recovered from a woman under 40 with active or convalescent COVID-19. In nucleotides, the CDR3 is TGTGCCAGTAGTATCTTTGAGAACTCTGGGGCCAACGTCCTGACTTTC. Translation gives CASSIFENSGANVLTF.